These 30 T cell receptor beta chains originate from one sample sequenced in a study of shared clonotypes between healthy human individuals. Assay: immunoSEQ multiplex PCR; the TCRdb copy retains only in-frame clones and omits some. The sample lists some 690,000 clones; roughly 87% were seen once. Sequences were obtained from memory CD8+ T cells from PBMCs. The sample's subset: CD45RO+ cells pooled with CCR7-negative TemRA cells. The receptors were sampled from a man younger than 35 in good health. Some clones in this sample may be carry-over from other donors' samples.

J is TRBJ2-5 and V is TRBV11-2; 7 nucleotides match TRBD1. This CDR3 contains 17 residues. J lost 0 bases, V lost 4 bases, and 11 bases had no gene match. Germline values: CDR1 SGHAT, CDR2 FQNNGV. The CDR3 reads CASSSTGTVIYQETQYF. The CDR3, as DNA: TGTGCCAGCAGCTCAACCGGGACAGTTATCTACCAAGAGACCCAGTACTTC.

The genes are TRBV29-1 and TRBJ2-7; D is unclear. This CDR3 comprises 13 residues. V shed 4 bases and J shed 3 bases, with 13 bases lying between them. CDR1 and CDR2 (germline): SQVTM, ANQGSEA. CDR3: CSVAAEDSYEQYF. Written as DNA, the CDR3 is TGCAGCGTTGCAGCAGAAGATAGCTACGAGCAGTACTTC.

This chain connects TRBV7-2 to TRBJ2-7, with D tentatively TRBD1 or TRBD2 (5 bases each). This CDR3 comprises 12 residues. The V and J ends lost 1 base and 6 bases respectively, with 7 bases between them. Germline V gives CDR1 SGHTA, CDR2 FQGNSA. CDR3 region: CASSLGDAEQYF. Here the CDR3 DNA reads TGTGCCAGCAGCTTAGGGGACGCCGAGCAGTACTTC. The whole variable domain, remainder taken from reference TRBV7-2 and TRBJ2-7, is GAGVSQSPSNKVTEKGKDVELRCDPISGHTALYWYRQSLGQGLEFLIYFQGNSAPDKSGLPSDRFSAERTGGSVSTLTIQRTQQEDSAVYLCASSLGDAEQYFGPGTRLTVT.

The chain has TRBV27 and TRBJ2-7, with D possibly called TRBD1 or TRBD2 (7 bases each). V lost 2 bases to trimming and J lost 6 bases, with 11 bases between them. This CDR3 comprises 13 residues. Per the germline V gene, CDR1 is MNHEY and CDR2 is SMNVEV (reference sequence). The CDR3 sequence is CASSLQGGSEQYF. The CDR3 nucleotides are TGTGCCAGCAGTTTACAGGGGGGGTCCGAGCAGTACTTC.

This clone was picked up one time. This sequence joins TRBV4-1 and TRBJ2-1; 8 bases fit TRBD2. Losses at the gene ends were 4 bases for V and 8 bases for J; bases not matched to a gene: 10. The CDR3 has 15 residues. The germline CDR1 and CDR2 sequences are MGHRA and YSYEKL. The CDR3 DNA reads TGCGCCAGCAGCCCCCAGAGCGGGAGTAGGGATGAGCAGTTCTTC. Translation gives CASSPQSGSRDEQFF.

The gene calls are TRBV28 and TRBJ1-1; maybe TRBD1 (5 bases). CDR3 length equals 17 residues. The germline V gene has CDR1 MDHEN and CDR2 SYDVKM. V gave up 2 bases and J gave up 6 bases, with 22 bases separating them. CDR3 DNA sequence: TGTGCCAGCAGTTTAGGCTATGGGTTTCAAATGGGGGCTGAAGCTTTCTTT. This codes for CASSLGYGFQMGAEAFF.

This chain links TRBV21-1 with TRBJ2-7; TRBD2, the D gene given by the table, was not confirmed from the DNA. TRBV21-1 is a known pseudogene. The CDR3 consists of 15 residues. As DNA, the CDR3 is TGTGCCAGCAGCACCAAGGGGGAGGGGCTGTTGGAGCAGTACTTC. It codes for CASSTKGEGLLEQYF.

The chain carries TRBV13 and TRBJ2-7; 14 bases fit TRBD2. Germline loops: CDR1 PRHDT, CDR2 FYEKMQ (reference sequence). After removal of 6 bases from V and 0 bases from J, the junction contained 7 bases not matched to a gene. This CDR3 region has 17 residues. CDR3 in DNA: TGTGCCAGCAGACCTAGGACTAGCGGGAGGCCCTCCTACGAGCAGTACTTC. The encoded protein is CASRPRTSGRPSYEQYF. Full variable domain (remainder filled in from reference TRBV13 and TRBJ2-7): AAGVIQSPRHLIKEKRETATLKCYPIPRHDTVYWYQQGPGQDPQFLISFYEKMQSDKGSIPDRFSAQQFSDYHSELNMSSLELGDSALYFCASRPRTSGRPSYEQYFGPGTRLTVT.

A few counts support this clone. The chain links TRBV28 to TRBJ1-1, with D perhaps matching TRBD1 (5 bases). Looked up from germline, CDR1 is MDHEN and CDR2 is SYDVKM. The CDR3 extends over 15 amino acids. Trimming pared 3 bases from V and 1 base from J, leaving 12 bases between. CDR3 coding DNA: TGTGCCAGCAGTTTGATCCCCACAGGGAACACTGAAGCTTTCTTT. Its translation: CASSLIPTGNTEAFF.

In nucleotides, the CDR3 is TGTGCCAGCAGCTTTACAGGACTTGAAGCTTTCTTT. Amino acid sequence: CASSFTGLEAFF. The rearrangement links TRBV11-2 to TRBJ1-1; D possibly corresponds to TRBD1 (5 bases). This CDR3 spans 12 amino acids. Trimming removed 3 bases from V and 7 bases from J, with 9 bases in between. In germline, CDR1 is SGHAT, CDR2 FQNNGV.

The chain uses TRBV27 and TRBJ2-1; unclear D gene. There are 16 residues in the CDR3. Between the trimmed V and J ends, which lost 1 base and 2 bases, there was a span of 12 bases. CDR1 and CDR2 (germline): MNHEY, SMNVEV (reference sequence). CDR3 region: CASSLLSPRPYNEQFF. The DNA for the CDR3 is TGTGCCAGCAGTTTATTGTCTCCACGCCCCTACAATGAGCAGTTCTTC.

The V gene is TRBV6-1, the J gene TRBJ2-2; possible D gene TRBD1, 5 bases. The CDR3 consists of 15 residues. Germline CDR1 and CDR2: MNHNS and SASEGT. Trimming cost V 3 bases and J 0 bases, with 8 bases left between them. The CDR3 bases are TGTGCCAGCAGTGACCAGGGCCCGAACACCGGGGAGCTGTTTTTT. Its translation is CASSDQGPNTGELFF.

The rearrangement joins TRBV7-9 to TRBJ2-7, with 8 bases aligning to TRBD2. The junction had 8 bases not matched to a gene; V was cut back by 1 base and J by 3 bases. Germline lookup yields CDR1 SEHNR and CDR2 FQNEAQ (reference sequence). The CDR3 covers 16 residues. The CDR3 sequence: CASSLGSEREFYEQYF. The CDR3 coding sequence is TGTGCCAGCAGCTTAGGTTCCGAGCGGGAGTTCTACGAGCAGTACTTC.

This sequence joins TRBV30 and TRBJ1-5, with a tentative D call TRBD1 (5 bases). Per germline, CDR1 GTSNPN and CDR2 SVGIG (reference sequence). The CDR3 spans 13 residues. V lost 4 bases and J 3 bases, leaving 10 bases between the germline ends. The DNA of the CDR3 is TGTGCCTGGAACGGGGCCACCAATCAGCCCCAGCATTTT. It is translated as CAWNGATNQPQHF.

The rearrangement joins TRBV7-9 to TRBJ2-1; 10 bases map to TRBD1. CDR1 SEHNR and CDR2 FQNEAQ come from the germline V gene (reference sequence). J lost 4 bases, V lost 8 bases, and 5 bases had no gene match. CDR3 length: 14 residues. This chain's CDR3 is CASGAGQGYNEQFF. Here the CDR3 DNA reads TGTGCCAGCGGAGCGGGACAGGGGTACAATGAGCAGTTCTTC. Looking up the rest from reference TRBV7-9 and TRBJ2-1 gives the full variable domain: DTGVSQNPRHKITKRGQNVTFRCDPISEHNRLYWYRQTLGQGPEFLTYFQNEAQLEKSRLLSDRFSAERPKGSFSTLEIQRTEQGDSAMYLCASGAGQGYNEQFFGPGTRLTVL.

The J gene is TRBJ2-3, the V gene TRBV6-4, with D possibly matching TRBD2 (6 bases). CDR3 length: 14 amino acids. V lost 7 bases and J lost 3, with 14 bases in between. CDR1 MRHNA and CDR2 SNTAGT come from the germline V gene. The CDR3 sequence: CASKEDGSTDTQYF. The CDR3, as DNA: TGTGCCAGCAAAGAGGACGGGAGTACAGATACGCAGTATTTT.

The V and J genes are TRBV19 and TRBJ1-1; D is unresolved. Trimming removed 4 bases from V and 6 bases from J, with 15 bases in between. The V gene's germline CDR1 is LNHDA and CDR2 SQIVND (reference sequence). The CDR3 consists of 14 residues. The CDR3 sequence is CASSKNDGHAEAFF. The CDR3 coding sequence is TGTGCCAGTAGTAAAAACGACGGGCACGCTGAAGCTTTCTTT.

CDR3 protein: CASSGQGDEQYF. CDR3 nucleotide sequence: TGTGCCAGCAGTGGACAGGGCGACGAGCAGTACTTC. The V gene is TRBV27, the J gene TRBJ2-7; 8 bases are a match to TRBD1. CDR3 length: 12 amino acids. Germline CDR1 reads MNHEY; CDR2 reads SMNVEV (reference sequence). The junction had 2 bases not matched to a gene; V was cut back by 5 bases and J by 5 bases.

This rearrangement joins TRBV29-1 to TRBJ2-7, with 9 bases that match TRBD2. Germline V lookup: CDR1 SQVTM, CDR2 ANQGSEA. The V gene end was trimmed by 6 bases and the J gene end by 3 bases; junction bases not matched to a gene: 6. The CDR3 length is 13 residues. The CDR3 DNA sequence: TGCAGCGTAGCTAGCGGGAAAGGCTACGAGCAGTACTTC. It is translated as CSVASGKGYEQYF.

The chain uses TRBV27 and TRBJ2-1; D may be TRBD1 (7 bases). The CDR3 has 16 amino acids. Germline V CDR1 and CDR2: MNHEY, SMNVEV (reference sequence). The germline V and J ends were trimmed by 4 bases and 6 bases, with 19 bases remaining between them. This chain's CDR3 is CASSSWRTQGGNEQFF. For the CDR3, the DNA is TGTGCCAGCAGTTCTTGGCGGACCCAGGGGGGCAATGAGCAGTTCTTC.

V usage is TRBV27 and J usage is TRBJ2-7, with D possibly TRBD1 on 5 matching bases. This CDR3 is 13 amino acids long. The germline V gene has CDR1 MNHEY and CDR2 SMNVEV (reference sequence). V was pared by 4 bases and J by 5 bases, with 12 bases between. The CDR3 coding sequence is TGTGCCAGCAGTTATTTGGGGCAGGACGAGCAGTACTTC. Protein: CASSYLGQDEQYF.

This sequence joins TRBV28 and TRBJ2-7; D possibly matches TRBD1 or TRBD2 (5 bases each). Trimming stripped 5 bases from V and 5 bases from J, with 25 bases between. Germline values: CDR1 MDHEN, CDR2 SYDVKM. The CDR3 is made up of 17 amino acids. CDR3 in DNA: TGTGCCAGCAGTCCCACCTTGCGGGCCCAGGGACCCCACGAGCAGTACTTC. It encodes CASSPTLRAQGPHEQYF.

This clone was counted between two and nine times. The identical CDR3 is also encoded by other nucleotide sequences in the sample. This chain joins TRBV27 and TRBJ2-7; weak D call: TRBD2 (6 bases). V was clipped by 4 bases and J by 2 bases, with 9 bases between them. Germline lookup yields CDR1 MNHEY and CDR2 SMNVEV (reference sequence). The CDR3 runs 13 residues. The CDR3 nucleotides are TGTGCCAGCAGTTCGGGACTCACCTACGAGCAGTACTTC. Amino acid sequence: CASSSGLTYEQYF.

Only one count was recorded for this clone. A far larger clone is a single base away, which makes a read error likely. The gene calls are TRBV28 and TRBJ2-7; D not resolved. Trimming left V 5 bases short and J 2 bases short, with 1 base between. Germline assignment: CDR1 MDHEN and CDR2 SYDVKM. This CDR3 has 10 residues. CDR3: CASSAYEQYF. CDR3 sequence (DNA): TGTGCCAGCAGTGCCTACGAGCAGTACTTC.

The table lists this clone with a few counts. V is TRBV29-1 and J is TRBJ1-5, with D possibly TRBD1 on 6 matching bases. This CDR3 contains 12 residues. Germline V lookup: CDR1 SQVTM, CDR2 ANQGSEA. Trimming stripped 7 bases from V and 4 bases from J, with 11 bases between. DNA for the CDR3: TGCAGCGCTGACAGGCTTAATCAGCCCCAGCATTTT. Encoded protein: CSADRLNQPQHF.

This rearrangement joins TRBV19 to TRBJ2-1; the match to TRBD2 covers 8 bases. Per germline, CDR1 LNHDA and CDR2 SQIVND (reference sequence). After removal of 3 bases from V and 3 bases from J, the junction contained 13 bases not matched to a gene. The CDR3 runs 18 residues. As DNA, the CDR3 is TGTGCCAGTAGTATTACCGTGTTACGGGAGGGCCGCTACAATGAGCAGTTCTTC. The encoded protein is CASSITVLREGRYNEQFF.

A note on this clone: Distinct nucleotide sequences in the sample also encode this CDR3. The chain recombines TRBV19 with TRBJ1-1, with D possibly TRBD1 on 5 matching bases. V was clipped by 3 bases and J by 4 bases, with 9 bases between them. The CDR3 extends over 13 amino acids. Germline CDR1 is LNHDA and CDR2 is SQIVND (reference sequence). DNA of the CDR3: TGTGCCAGTAGTATCGCCGGGGGCACTGAAGCTTTCTTT. This translates into CASSIAGGTEAFF.

The chain links TRBV5-1 to TRBJ1-4; 7 nucleotides align to TRBD1. J was trimmed by 7 bases and V by 0 bases; bases with no gene match: 9. The CDR3 has 16 residues. Germline V gene data show CDR1 as SGHRS and CDR2 as YFSETQ. This chain's CDR3 is CASSLAPGQAGEKLFF. The CDR3 DNA sequence: TGCGCCAGCAGCTTGGCTCCAGGACAGGCCGGTGAAAAACTGTTTTTT.

This clone was recorded a few times. The chain is built from TRBV10-1 and TRBJ1-1, with D perhaps TRBD1 (6 bases). Trimming took 6 bases from V and 5 from J, leaving 13 bases between them. CDR1 and CDR2 from the germline V gene are WNHNN and SYGVQD (reference sequence). CDR3 length: 13 residues. The CDR3 DNA reads as TGCGCCAGCAGGGAATTTCAGGGGACTGAAGCTTTCTTT. Translation: CASREFQGTEAFF.

The chain uses TRBV28 and TRBJ2-5; no firm D call. The CDR3 totals 17 residues. The V and J ends lost 1 base and 4 bases respectively, with 19 bases between them. Germline-derived CDR1 and CDR2 are MDHEN and SYDVKM. CDR3 sequence reads: CASSLFRALTPLETQYF. CDR3 DNA: TGTGCCAGCAGTTTATTCCGGGCCTTAACCCCTCTAGAGACCCAGTACTTC.